The clone carrying this TCR beta chain was recorded once. This specimen comes from a study of OX40 agonist ivuxolimab in advanced cancers. Profiling relied on immunoSEQ multiplex PCR, and the TCRdb table lists in-frame clones only, not all of them. The repertoire holds tens of thousands of clones, with around 90% as singletons. Germline V CDR1 and CDR2: SGDLS, YYNGEE. The CDR3 spans 17 residues. V lost 0 bases, J lost 1 base, and 16 bases lay in between. The sequence derives from an adult with an advanced solid tumor such as melanoma, head and neck, liver or kidney cancer. The rearrangement links TRBV9 to TRBJ2-5, with D possibly TRBD2 on 6 matching bases. Sequences were derived from CD4+ or CD8+ T cells sorted from blood, sampled in a trial of the OX40 agonist ivuxolimab. The CDR3 sequence is CASSVASSAGSQETQYF. DNA for the CDR3: TGTGCCAGCAGCGTAGCATCCTCAGCGGGTTCCCAAGAGACCCAGTACTTC.